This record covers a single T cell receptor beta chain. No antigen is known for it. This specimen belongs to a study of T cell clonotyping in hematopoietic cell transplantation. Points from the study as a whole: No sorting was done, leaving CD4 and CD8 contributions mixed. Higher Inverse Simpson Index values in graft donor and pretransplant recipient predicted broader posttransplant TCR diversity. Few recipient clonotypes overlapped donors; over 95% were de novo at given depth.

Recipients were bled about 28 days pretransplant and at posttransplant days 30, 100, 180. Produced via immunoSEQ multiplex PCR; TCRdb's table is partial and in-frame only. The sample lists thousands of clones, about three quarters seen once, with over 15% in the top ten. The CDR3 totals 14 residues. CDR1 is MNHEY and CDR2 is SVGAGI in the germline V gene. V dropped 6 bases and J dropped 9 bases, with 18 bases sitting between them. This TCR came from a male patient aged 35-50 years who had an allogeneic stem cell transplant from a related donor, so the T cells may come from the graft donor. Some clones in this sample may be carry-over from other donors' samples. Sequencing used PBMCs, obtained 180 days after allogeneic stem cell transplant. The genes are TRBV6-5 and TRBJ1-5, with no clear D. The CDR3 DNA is TGTGCCAGCAGCCCCACCCTCGAACGAGCGCCCCAGCATTTT. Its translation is CASSPTLERAPQHF.